This T cell receptor (beta chain) was found in a study of T cells in Graves' hyperthyroidism and ophthalmopathy. CDR1 and CDR2 (germline): DFQATT, SNEGSKA (reference sequence). The CDR3 covers 15 residues. With 0 bases removed from V and 3 bases from J, the gap between germline ends came to 11 bases. This clonotype was observed at least ten times. Template material for amplifying TCR beta CDR3 regions consisted of RNA transcripts. A first-round RT-PCR of the TCR CDR3 used the HTBI primer set. TCRdb ran MiXCR on the multiplex PCR reads and lists one entry per CDR3 protein. The table shows 500,000 to 700,000 distinct CDR3 sequences, with roughly a sixth occurring only once. Diagnoses used clinical symptoms, serum thyroxine and TRAb, thyroid ultrasound and orbital computed tomography.

The origin of this receptor is a woman aged 18-29 years with Graves' hyperthyroidism. The specimen sequenced was blood. The V and J genes are TRBV20-1 and TRBJ2-2; no clear D. The CDR3 DNA reads as TGCAGTGCTAGAGATTTCTCCTTCGACACCGGGGAGCTGTTTTTT. Translating it yields CSARDFSFDTGELFF.